This entry lists 5 T cell receptor beta chains sequenced from one sample in a study of T cell clonality in common variable immunodeficiency. Regarding the study as a whole: Reportedly, TCR beta sequences from common variable immunodeficiency showed fewer deletions and N-nucleotide insertions.

Antigens of these TCRs are unknown. Some clones are missing from TCRdb's copy, which holds only in-frame ones; the method was immunoSEQ multiplex PCR. The sample was found to contain about 28,000 clones, and every one recurs. The sequencing input was peripheral blood mononuclear cells. The origin of the receptors is a human donor with common variable immunodeficiency.

This CDR3 reads CASSTSHSGNTEAFF. The covered CDR3 bases are TGTGCCAGCAGTACTTCCCATTCCGGGAACACTGAA. The J gene is TRBJ1-1, the V gene TRBV2; D uncertain. The CDR3 end falls 3 residues outside the read, so it is completed with the germline J gene. V dropped 5 bases and J dropped 1 base, with 14 bases sitting between them. The V gene's germline CDR1 is SNHLY and CDR2 FYNNEI. This CDR3 is 15 amino acids long.

Details on this clone: The missing CDR3 end, 3 residues past where the read stops, is filled in from the germline J gene. The chain links TRBV23-1 to TRBJ2-7, with 7 bases fitting TRBD2. TRBV23-1 is identified as an open reading frame with a role that is uncertain. V lost 0 bases to trimming and J lost 0 bases; unmatched junction nucleotides: 17. The CDR3 totals 20 residues. CDR3 region: CASSQSVTSEDPLSSYEQYF. The part of the CDR3 DNA that was read is TGCGCCAGCAGTCAATCGGTTACTAGCGAGGACCCACTGAGCTCCTACGAG.

Ten or more counts support this clone. Read coverage stops 3 residues before the CDR3 terminus; the germline J gene supplies the remainder. The rearrangement joins TRBV20-1 to TRBJ2-3, with TRBD2 matching 7 bases. V dropped 8 bases and J dropped 6; count of bases not matched to a gene: 14. CDR3 size: 14 residues. CDR1 is DFQATT, CDR2 SNEGSKA, per germline (reference sequence). This CDR3 reads CSTEGTIRRDTQYF. The CDR3 bases that were read are TGCAGTACCGAGGGGACTATTAGAAGGGATACG.

This clone occurred a few times. A read error may explain this, as a much larger clone is one base away. The sequenced fragment ends 3 residues before the CDR3 boundary, so the rest is inferred from the germline J gene. The J gene is TRBJ1-6, the V gene TRBV18, with a weak D call TRBD1 (5 bases). Germline V gene lookup returns CDR1 KGHSH and CDR2 LQKENI. CDR3 length: 15 amino acids. CDR3 DNA (partial): TGTGCCAGCTCATCTGGTTCGAACAGGAATTCAACC. Amino acids: CASSSGSNRNST. The whole CDR3 is CASSSGSNRNSTLHF.

This clone was counted between two and nine times. The read terminates 3 residues before the CDR3 end, so the remaining end is supplied by the germline J gene. This rearrangement joins TRBV20-1 to TRBJ2-5, with 7 bases aligning to TRBD2. The CDR3 spans 14 residues. V was clipped by 0 bases and J by 4 bases; unmatched bases: 5. Per the germline V gene, CDR1 is DFQATT and CDR2 is SNEGSKA (reference sequence). CDR3 DNA, as far as it was read: TGCAGTGCTAGAGAGGAACCGGGGGGAGAGACC. Residues: CSAREEPGGET. The complete CDR3 reads CSAREEPGGETQYF.